The present T cell receptor (beta chain) was sequenced within a study of blood T cell repertoires in COVID-19. Study at large: COVID-19 samples, acute and convalescent, were from the United States, Italy and Spain. The cDNA or gDNA used as material had been derived from T cells, B-cell-depleted T cells, or PBMCs.

This CDR3 has 14 amino acids. Trimming took 4 bases from V and 7 from J, leaving 13 bases between them. The germline V gene encodes CDR1 KGHDR and CDR2 SFDVKD. Patients from Seattle were sampled longitudinally, starting during active infection. In the original workflow: From reference gene primer amplification, estimates of nucleated cell counts were derived. Repertoires were generated with immunoSEQ multiplex PCR, while TCRdb's copy carries only in-frame clones and drops some. V, J and clone size derive from that table, while D and trimming were established from the DNA sequence. The sample includes 150,000 to 200,000 clones, around 81% of them seen just once.

The clonotype originates from a woman between 40 and 55 years old with COVID-19, enrolled during active disease. Sequenced input: peripheral blood. The V gene is TRBV24-1, the J gene TRBJ1-5; D is ambiguous. CDR3 DNA: TGTGCCACCAGTGAGGTCGGGGTGAACCAGCCCCAGCATTTT. This encodes CATSEVGVNQPQHF.